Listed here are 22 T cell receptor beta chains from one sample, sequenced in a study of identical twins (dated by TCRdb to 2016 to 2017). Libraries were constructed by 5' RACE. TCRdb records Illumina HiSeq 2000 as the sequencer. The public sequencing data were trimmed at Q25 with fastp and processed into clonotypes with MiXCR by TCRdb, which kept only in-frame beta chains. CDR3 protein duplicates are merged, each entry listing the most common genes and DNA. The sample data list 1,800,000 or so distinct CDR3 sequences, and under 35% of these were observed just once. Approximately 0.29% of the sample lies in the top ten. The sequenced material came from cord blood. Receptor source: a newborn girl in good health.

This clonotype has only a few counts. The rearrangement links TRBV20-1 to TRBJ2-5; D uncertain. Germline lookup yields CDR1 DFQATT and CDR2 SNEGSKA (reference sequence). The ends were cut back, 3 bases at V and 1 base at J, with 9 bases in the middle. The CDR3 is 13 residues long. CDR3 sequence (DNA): TGCAGTGCTAGTTGGGGATCCCAAGAGACCCAGTACTTC. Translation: CSASWGSQETQYF.

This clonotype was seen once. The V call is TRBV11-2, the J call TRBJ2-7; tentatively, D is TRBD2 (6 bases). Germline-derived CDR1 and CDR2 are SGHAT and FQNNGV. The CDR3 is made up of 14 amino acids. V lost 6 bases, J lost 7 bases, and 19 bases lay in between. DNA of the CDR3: TGTGCCAGCAGACAATTCGGGGACTTGGATGAGCAGTACTTC. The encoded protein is CASRQFGDLDEQYF.

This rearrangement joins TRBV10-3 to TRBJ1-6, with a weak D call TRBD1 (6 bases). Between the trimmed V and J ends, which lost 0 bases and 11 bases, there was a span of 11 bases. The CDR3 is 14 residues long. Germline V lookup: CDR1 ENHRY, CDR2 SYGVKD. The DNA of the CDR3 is TGTGCCATCAGTGAGTCTTATGGGGGGCCACCCCTCCACTTT. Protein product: CAISESYGGPPLHF.

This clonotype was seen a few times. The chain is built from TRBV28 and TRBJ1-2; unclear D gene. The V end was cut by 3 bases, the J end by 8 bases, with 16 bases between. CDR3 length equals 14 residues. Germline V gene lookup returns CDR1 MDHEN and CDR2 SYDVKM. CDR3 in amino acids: CASSFRRTIHGYTF. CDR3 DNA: TGTGCCAGCAGTTTTCGTAGGACTATCCACGGCTACACCTTC.

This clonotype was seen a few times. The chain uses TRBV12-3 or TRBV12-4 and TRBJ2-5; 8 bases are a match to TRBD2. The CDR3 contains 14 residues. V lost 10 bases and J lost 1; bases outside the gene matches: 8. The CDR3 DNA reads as TGTGCCACACAGGCGGGGGGCTCCCAAGAGACCCAGTACTTC. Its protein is CATQAGGSQETQYF.

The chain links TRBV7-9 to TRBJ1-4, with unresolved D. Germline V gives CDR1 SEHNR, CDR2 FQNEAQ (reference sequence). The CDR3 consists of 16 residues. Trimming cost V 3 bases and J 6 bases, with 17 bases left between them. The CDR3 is CASSFDGWEADEKLFF. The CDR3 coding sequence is TGTGCCAGCAGCTTCGACGGGTGGGAGGCAGATGAAAAACTGTTTTTT.

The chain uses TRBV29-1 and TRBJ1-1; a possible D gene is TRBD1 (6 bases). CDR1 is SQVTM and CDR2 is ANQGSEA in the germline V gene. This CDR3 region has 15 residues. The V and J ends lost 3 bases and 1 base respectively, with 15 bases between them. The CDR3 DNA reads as TGCAGCGTTGAGGGACAAGGGCGGGGGAACACTGAAGCTTTCTTT. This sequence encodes CSVEGQGRGNTEAFF.

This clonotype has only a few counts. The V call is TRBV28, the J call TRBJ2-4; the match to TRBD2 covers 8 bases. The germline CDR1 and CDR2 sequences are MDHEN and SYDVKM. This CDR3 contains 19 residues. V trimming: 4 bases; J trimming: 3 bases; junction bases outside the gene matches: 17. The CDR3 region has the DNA TGTGCCAGCAGTTCCACGCAGGTGACGGGAGGGTCTGGCAAAAACATTCAGTACTTC. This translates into CASSSTQVTGGSGKNIQYF.

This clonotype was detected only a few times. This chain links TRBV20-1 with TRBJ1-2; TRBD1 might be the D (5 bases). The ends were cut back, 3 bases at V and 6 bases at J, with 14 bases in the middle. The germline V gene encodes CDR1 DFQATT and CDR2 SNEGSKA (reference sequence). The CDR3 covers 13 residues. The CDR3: CSASWTRGNGYTF. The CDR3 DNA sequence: TGCAGTGCTAGCTGGACGAGGGGCAATGGCTACACCTTC.

CDR3: CASSSYRVTEAFF. The CDR3 DNA is TGTGCCAGCAGTTCTTACAGGGTCACTGAAGCTTTCTTT. The chain recombines TRBV28 with TRBJ1-1, with a possible D match to TRBD1 (6 bases). The CDR3 length is 13 residues. V lost 4 bases, J lost 4 bases, and 10 bases lay in between. Germline assignment: CDR1 MDHEN and CDR2 SYDVKM.

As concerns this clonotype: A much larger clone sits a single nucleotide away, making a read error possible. CDR3 region: CASSLAYSEQYF. The CDR3 DNA follows: TGTGCCAGCAGCTTAGCCTACAGTGAGCAGTACTTC. The rearrangement joins TRBV7-2 to TRBJ2-1; D is unclear. With the DNA end fitting TRBJ2-7 better, the J assignment may be wrong. The CDR3 covers 12 residues. CDR1 and CDR2 from the germline V gene are SGHTA and FQGNSA.

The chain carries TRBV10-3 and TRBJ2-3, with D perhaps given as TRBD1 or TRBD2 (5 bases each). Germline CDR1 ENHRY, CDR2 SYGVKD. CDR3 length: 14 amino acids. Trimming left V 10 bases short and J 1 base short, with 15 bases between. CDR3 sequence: CATRGAARTDTQYF. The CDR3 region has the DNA TGTGCCACCCGAGGGGCAGCCCGCACAGATACGCAGTATTTT.

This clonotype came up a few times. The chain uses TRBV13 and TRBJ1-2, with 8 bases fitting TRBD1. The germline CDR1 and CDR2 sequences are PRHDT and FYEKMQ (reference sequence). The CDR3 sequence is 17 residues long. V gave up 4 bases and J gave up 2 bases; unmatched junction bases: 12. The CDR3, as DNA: TGTGCCAGCAGCTCAACCCCTCAGGGGGCCCCCAACTATGGCTACACCTTC. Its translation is CASSSTPQGAPNYGYTF.

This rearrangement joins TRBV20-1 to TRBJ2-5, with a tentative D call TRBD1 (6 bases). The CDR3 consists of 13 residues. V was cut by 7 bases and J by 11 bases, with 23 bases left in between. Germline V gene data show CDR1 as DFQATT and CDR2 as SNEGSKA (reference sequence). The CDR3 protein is CSGPGQRYNEQYF. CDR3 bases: TGCAGTGGTCCGGGACAACGATACAATGAGCAGTACTTC.

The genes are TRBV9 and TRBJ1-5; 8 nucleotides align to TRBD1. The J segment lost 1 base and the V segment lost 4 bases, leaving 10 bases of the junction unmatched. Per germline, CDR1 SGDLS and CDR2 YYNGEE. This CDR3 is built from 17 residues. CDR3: CASSPNPGGSSNQPQHF. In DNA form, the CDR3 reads TGTGCCAGCAGCCCTAACCCAGGGGGCTCAAGCAATCAGCCCCAGCATTTT.

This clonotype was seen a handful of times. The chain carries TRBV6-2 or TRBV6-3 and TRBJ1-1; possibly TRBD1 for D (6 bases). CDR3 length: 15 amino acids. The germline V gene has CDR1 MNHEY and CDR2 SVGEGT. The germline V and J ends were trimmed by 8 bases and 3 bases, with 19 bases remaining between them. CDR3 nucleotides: TGTGCCAGCTGGGGAACAGGGCCTCGCGACACTGAAGCTTTCTTT. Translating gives CASWGTGPRDTEAFF.

The CDR3 nucleotides are TGTGCCAGCAGTGTTGGCTACTATGGCTACACCTTC. It specifies CASSVGYYGYTF. The V gene is TRBV6-1, the J gene TRBJ1-2; D not resolved. V was trimmed by 4 bases and J by 3 bases, leaving 6 bases between them. CDR1 is MNHNS and CDR2 is SASEGT in the germline V gene. The CDR3 has 12 residues.

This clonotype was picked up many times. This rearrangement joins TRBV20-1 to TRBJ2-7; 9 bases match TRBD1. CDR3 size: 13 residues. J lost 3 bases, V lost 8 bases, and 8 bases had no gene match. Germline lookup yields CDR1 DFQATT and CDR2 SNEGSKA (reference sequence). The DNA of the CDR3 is TGCAGTACAACCGGGACAGGGTTCTACGAGCAGTACTTC. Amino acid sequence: CSTTGTGFYEQYF.

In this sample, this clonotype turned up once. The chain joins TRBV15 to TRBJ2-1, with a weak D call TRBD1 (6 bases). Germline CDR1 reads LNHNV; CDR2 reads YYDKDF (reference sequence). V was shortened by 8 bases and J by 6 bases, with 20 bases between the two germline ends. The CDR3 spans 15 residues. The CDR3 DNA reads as TGTGCCACCGGGGAAAAAAGGGGGTTTATCAATGAGCAGTTCTTC. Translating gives CATGEKRGFINEQFF. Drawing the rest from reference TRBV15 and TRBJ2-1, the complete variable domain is DAMVIQNPRYQVTQFGKPVTLSCSQTLNHNVMYWYQQKSSQAPKLLFHYYDKDFNNEADTPDNFQSRRPNTSFCFLDIRSPGLGDTAMYLCATGEKRGFINEQFFGPGTRLTVL.

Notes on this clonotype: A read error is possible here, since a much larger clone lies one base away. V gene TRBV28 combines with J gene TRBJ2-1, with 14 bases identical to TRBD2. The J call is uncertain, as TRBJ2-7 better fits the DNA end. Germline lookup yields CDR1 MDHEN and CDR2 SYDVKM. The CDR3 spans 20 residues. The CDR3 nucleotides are TGTGCCAGCAGTTTAAGACCACCGGGACTAGCGGGAGCATCCTACAATGAGCAGTACTTC. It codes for CASSLRPPGLAGASYNEQYF.

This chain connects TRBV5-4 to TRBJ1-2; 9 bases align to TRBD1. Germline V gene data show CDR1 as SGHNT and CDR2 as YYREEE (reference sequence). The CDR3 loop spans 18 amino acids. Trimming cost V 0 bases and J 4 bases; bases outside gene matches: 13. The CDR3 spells CASSLAVRPKQGAYGYTF. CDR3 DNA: TGTGCCAGCAGCTTGGCGGTTCGCCCTAAACAGGGGGCCTATGGCTACACCTTC.

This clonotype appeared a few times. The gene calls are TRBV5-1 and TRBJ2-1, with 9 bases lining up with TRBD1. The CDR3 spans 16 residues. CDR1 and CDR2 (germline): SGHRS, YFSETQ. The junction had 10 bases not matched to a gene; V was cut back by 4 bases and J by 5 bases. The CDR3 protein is CASSQPGTGHHNEQFF. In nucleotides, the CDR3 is TGCGCCAGCAGCCAACCGGGGACAGGGCATCACAATGAGCAGTTCTTC.